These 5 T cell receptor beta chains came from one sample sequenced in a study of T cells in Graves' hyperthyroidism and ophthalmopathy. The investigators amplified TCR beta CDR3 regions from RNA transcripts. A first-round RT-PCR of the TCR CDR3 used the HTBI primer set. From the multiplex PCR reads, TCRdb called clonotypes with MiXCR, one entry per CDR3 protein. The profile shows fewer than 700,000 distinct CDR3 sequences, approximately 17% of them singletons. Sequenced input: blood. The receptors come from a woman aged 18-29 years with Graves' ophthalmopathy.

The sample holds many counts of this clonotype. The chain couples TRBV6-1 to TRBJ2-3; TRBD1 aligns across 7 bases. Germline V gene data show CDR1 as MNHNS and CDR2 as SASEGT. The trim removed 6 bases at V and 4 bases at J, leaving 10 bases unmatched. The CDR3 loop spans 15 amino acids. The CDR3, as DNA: TGTGCCAGCAGAACCCGACAGGGTGGCGCAGATACGCAGTATTTT. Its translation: CASRTRQGGADTQYF.

The CDR3 loop is CATSRGFGVAGYNEQFF. CDR3 in DNA: TGTGCCACCAGCAGAGGGTTTGGGGTAGCGGGTTACAATGAGCAGTTCTTC. The V call is TRBV15, the J call TRBJ2-1; TRBD2 matches 7 bases. Trimming took 1 base from V and 4 from J; bases not matched to a gene: 10. This CDR3 is 17 amino acids long. Germline CDR1 is LNHNV and CDR2 is YYDKDF (reference sequence).

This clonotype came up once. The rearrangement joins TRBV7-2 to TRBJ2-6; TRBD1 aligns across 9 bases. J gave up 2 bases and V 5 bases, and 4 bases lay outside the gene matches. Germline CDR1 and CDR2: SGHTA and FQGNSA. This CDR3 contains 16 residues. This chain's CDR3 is CASSLGTGTGANVLTF. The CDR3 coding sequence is TGTGCCAGCAGCCTAGGGACAGGGACTGGGGCCAACGTCCTGACTTTC. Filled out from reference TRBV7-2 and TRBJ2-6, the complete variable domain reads GAGVSQSPSNKVTEKGKDVELRCDPISGHTALYWYRQSLGQGLEFLIYFQGNSAPDKSGLPSDRFSAERTGGSVSTLTIQRTQQEDSAVYLCASSLGTGTGANVLTFGAGSRLTVL.

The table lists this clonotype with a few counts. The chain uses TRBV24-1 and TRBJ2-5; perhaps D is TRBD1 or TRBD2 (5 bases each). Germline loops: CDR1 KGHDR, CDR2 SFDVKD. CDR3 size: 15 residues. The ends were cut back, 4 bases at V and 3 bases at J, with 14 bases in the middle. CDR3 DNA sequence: TGTGCCACCAGTGACACTGGAGGCAGGGAAGAGACCCAGTACTTC. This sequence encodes CATSDTGGREETQYF.

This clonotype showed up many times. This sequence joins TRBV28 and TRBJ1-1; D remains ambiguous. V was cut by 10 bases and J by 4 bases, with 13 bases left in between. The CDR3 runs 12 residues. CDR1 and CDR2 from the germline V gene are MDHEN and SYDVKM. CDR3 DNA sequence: TGTGCCACCATTTCCCTCTCCACTGAAGCTTTCTTT. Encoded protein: CATISLSTEAFF.